This T cell receptor (beta chain) was found in a study of T cells in pancreatic ductal adenocarcinoma. V lost 4 bases and J lost 6, with 6 bases in between. In germline, CDR1 is MNHEY, CDR2 SMNVEV (reference sequence). This CDR3 contains 11 residues. Surgery without prior neoadjuvant therapy was the treatment of the selected pancreatic ductal adenocarcinoma patients. The protocol was immunoSEQ multiplex PCR, while the TCRdb copy is restricted to in-frame clones and leaves out a portion. The sample shows roughly 100,000 clones, more than 90% of them seen only once. Source material: PBMCs. This TCR came from a human donor with pancreatic ductal adenocarcinoma. The V gene is TRBV27, the J gene TRBJ2-5; D gene uncertain. The CDR3 DNA follows: TGTGCCAGCAGTTACATGAAGACCCAGTACTTC. This encodes CASSYMKTQYF.